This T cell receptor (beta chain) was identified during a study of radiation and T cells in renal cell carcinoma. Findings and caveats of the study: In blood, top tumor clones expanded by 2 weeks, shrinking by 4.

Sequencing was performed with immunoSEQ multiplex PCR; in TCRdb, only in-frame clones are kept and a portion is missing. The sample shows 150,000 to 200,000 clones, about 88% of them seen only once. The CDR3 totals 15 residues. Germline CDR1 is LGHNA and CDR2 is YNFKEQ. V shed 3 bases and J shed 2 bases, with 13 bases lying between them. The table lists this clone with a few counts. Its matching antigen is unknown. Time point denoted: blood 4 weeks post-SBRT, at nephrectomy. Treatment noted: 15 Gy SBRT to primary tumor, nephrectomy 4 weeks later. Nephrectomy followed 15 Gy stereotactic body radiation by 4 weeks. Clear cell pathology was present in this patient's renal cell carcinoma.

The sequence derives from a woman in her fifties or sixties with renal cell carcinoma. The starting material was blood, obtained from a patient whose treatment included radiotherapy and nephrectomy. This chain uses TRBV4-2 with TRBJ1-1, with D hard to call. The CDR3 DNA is TGTGCCAGCAGCCAGGAACAGCCGCTAAACACTGAAGCTTTCTTT. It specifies CASSQEQPLNTEAFF.